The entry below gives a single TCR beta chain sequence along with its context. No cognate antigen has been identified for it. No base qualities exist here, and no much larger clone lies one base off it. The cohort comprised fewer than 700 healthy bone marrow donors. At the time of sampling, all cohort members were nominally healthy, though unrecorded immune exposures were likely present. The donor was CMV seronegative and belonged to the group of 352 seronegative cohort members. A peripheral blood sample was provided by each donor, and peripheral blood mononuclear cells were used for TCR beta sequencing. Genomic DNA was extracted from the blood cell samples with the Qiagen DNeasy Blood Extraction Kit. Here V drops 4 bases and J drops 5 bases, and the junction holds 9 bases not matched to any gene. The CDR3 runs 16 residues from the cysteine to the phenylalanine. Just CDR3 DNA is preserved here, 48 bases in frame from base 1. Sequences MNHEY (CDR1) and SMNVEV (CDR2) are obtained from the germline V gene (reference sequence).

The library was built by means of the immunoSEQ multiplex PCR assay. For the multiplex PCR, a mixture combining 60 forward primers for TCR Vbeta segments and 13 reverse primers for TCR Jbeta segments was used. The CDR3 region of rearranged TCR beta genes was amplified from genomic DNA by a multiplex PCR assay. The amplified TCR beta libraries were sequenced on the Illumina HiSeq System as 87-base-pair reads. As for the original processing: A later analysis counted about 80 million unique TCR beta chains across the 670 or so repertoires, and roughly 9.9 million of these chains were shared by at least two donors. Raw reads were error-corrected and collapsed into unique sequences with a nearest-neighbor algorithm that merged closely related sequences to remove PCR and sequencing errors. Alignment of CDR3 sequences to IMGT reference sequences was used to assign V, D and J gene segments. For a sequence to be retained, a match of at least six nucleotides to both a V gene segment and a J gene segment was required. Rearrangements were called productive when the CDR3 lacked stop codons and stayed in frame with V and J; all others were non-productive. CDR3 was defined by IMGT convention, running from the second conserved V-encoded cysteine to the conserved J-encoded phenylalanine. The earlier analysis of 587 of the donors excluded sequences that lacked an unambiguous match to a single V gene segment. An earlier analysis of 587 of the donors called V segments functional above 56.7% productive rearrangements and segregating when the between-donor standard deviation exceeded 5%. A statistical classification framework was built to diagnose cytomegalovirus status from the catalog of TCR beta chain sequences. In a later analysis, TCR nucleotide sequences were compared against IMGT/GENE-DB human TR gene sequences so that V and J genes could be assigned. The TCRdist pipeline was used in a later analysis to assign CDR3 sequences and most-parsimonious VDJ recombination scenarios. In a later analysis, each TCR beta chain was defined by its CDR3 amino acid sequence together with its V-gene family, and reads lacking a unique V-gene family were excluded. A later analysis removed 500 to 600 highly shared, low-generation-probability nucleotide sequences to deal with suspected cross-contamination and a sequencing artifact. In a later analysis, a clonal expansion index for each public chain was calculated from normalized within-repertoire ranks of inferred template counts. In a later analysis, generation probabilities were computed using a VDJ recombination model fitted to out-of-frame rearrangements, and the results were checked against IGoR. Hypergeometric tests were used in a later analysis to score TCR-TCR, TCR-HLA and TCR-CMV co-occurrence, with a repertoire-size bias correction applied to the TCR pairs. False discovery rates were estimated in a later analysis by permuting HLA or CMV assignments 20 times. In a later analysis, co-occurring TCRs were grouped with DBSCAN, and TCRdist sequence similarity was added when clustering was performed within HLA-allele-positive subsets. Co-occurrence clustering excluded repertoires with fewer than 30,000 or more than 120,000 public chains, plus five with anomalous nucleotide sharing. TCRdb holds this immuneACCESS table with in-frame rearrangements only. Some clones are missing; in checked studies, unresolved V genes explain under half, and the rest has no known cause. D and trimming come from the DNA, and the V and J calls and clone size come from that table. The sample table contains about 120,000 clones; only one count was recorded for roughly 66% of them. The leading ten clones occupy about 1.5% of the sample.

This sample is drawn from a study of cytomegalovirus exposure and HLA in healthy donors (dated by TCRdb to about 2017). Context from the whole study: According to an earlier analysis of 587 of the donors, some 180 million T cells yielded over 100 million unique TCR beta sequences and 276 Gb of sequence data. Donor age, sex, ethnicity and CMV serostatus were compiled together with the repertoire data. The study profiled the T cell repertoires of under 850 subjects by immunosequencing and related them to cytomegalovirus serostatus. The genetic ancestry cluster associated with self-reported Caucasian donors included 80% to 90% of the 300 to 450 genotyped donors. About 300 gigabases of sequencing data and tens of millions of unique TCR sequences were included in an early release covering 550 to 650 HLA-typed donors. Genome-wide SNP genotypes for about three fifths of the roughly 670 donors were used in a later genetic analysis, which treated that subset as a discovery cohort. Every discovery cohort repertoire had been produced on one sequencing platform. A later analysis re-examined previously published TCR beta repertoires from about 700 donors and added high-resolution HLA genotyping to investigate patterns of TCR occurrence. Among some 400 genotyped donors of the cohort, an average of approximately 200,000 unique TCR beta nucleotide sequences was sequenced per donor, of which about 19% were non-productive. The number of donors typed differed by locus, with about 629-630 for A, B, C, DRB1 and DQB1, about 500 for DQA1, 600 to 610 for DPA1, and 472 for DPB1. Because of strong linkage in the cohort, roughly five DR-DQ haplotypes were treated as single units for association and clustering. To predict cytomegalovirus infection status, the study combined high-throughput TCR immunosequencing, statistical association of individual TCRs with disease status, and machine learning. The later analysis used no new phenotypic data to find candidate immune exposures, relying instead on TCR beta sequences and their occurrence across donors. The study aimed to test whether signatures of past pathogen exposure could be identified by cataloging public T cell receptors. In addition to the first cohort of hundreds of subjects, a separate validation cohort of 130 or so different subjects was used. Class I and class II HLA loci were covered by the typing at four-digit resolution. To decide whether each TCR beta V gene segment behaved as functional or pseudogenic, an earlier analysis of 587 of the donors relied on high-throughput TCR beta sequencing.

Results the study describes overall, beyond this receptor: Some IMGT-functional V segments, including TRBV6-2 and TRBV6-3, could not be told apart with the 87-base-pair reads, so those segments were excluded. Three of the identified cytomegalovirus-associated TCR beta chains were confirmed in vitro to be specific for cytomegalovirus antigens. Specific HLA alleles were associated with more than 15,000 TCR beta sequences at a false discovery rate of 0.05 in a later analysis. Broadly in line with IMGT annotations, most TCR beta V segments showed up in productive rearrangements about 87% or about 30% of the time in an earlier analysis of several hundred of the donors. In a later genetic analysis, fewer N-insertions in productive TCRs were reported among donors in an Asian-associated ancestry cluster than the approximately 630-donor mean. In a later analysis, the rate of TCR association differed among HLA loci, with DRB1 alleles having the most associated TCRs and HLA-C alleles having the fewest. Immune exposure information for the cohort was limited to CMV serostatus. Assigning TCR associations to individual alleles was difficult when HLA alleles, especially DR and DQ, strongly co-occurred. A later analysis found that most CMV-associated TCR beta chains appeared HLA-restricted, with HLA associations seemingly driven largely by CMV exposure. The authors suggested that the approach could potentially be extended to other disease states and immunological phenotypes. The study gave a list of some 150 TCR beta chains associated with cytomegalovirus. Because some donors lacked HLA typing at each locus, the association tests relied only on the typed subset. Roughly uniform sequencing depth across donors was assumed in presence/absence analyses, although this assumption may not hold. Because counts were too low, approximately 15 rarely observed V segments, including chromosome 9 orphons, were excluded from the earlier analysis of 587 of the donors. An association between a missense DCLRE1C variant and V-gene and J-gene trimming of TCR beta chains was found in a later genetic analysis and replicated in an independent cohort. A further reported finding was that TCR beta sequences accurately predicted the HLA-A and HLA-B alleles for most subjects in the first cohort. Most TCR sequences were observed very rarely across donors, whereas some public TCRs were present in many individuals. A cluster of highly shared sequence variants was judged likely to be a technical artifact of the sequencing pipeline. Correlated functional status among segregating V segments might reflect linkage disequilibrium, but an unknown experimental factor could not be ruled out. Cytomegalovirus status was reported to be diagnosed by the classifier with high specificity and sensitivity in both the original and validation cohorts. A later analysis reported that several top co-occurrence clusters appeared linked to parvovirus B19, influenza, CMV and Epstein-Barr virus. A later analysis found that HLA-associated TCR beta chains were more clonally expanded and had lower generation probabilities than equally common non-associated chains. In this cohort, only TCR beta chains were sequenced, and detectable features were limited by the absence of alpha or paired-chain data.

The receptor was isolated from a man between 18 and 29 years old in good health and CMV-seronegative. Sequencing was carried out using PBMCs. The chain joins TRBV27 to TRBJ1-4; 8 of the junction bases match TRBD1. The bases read TGTGCCAGCAGTTCCACCTGGACAGGGAAGAATGAAAAACTGTTTTTT. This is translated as CASSSTWTGKNEKLFF. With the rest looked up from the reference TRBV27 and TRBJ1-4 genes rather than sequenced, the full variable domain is EAQVTQNPRYLITVTGKKLTVTCSQNMNHEYMSWYRQDPGLGLRQIYYSMNVEVTDKGDVPEGYKVSRKEKRNFPLILESPSPNQTSLYFCASSSTWTGKNEKLFFGSGTQLSVL.